This T cell receptor (beta chain) is from a study of cytomegalovirus exposure and HLA in healthy donors. This cohort consisted of healthy bone marrow donors. Both 60 Vbeta primers and 13 Jbeta primers went into the PCR. Profiled with immunoSEQ multiplex PCR; TCRdb holds only in-frame clones, not every one. The sample holds 65,000 to 95,000 clones, less than 80% seen once. Germline CDR1 is LGHNA and CDR2 is YNFKEQ. CDR3 length equals 16 residues. Germline trimming cut 4 bases from V and 7 bases from J; bases unmatched to any gene: 5. The receptor was isolated from a human donor in good health. This sequence joins TRBV4-2 and TRBJ2-2; 14 bases match TRBD2. Sample: PBMCs. CDR3 region: CASSLGLAGGDGELFF. For the CDR3, the DNA is TGTGCCAGCAGCCTAGGACTAGCGGGGGGTGACGGGGAGCTGTTTTTT.